A selection of T cell receptor beta chains follows, all from one sample in a study of blood T cell repertoires in COVID-19. Some clones are missing from TCRdb's copy, which holds only in-frame ones; the method was immunoSEQ multiplex PCR. The sample has 350,000 to 450,000 clones, roughly nine tenths seen once. Specimen: PBMCs or T cells enriched from blood (not recorded which). Source of these receptors: a woman aged 40 to 50 who had been exposed to COVID-19. Both conserved end residues are part of each CDR3. Each record gives: CDR3 protein, CDR3 DNA, D gene, clone size, J gene, V gene. A D gene is named only where the DNA matches it firmly. Clone sizes are given selectively: once, few, many, or a class where the clone is expanded.

CDR3: CASSLSVGVEKLFF
DNA: TGTGCCAGCAGTTTATCTGTAGGGGTGGAAAAACTGTTTTTT
D: -
size: -
J: TRBJ1-4
V: TRBV27

CDR3: CASSVFGAGVSTDTQYF
DNA: TGTGCCAGCAGCGTCTTTGGAGCGGGGGTCAGCACAGATACGCAGTATTTT
D: TRBD2
size: many
J: TRBJ2-3
V: TRBV9

CDR3: CASSPGQGTEETQYF
DNA: TGTGCCAGCAGCCCGGGACAGGGGACCGAAGAGACCCAGTACTTC
D: TRBD1
size: -
J: TRBJ2-5
V: TRBV7-2

CDR3: CASRRGDRTSGANVLTF
DNA: TGTGCCAGCAGAAGAGGAGACAGGACCTCTGGGGCCAACGTCCTGACTTTC
D: -
size: -
J: TRBJ2-6
V: TRBV9

CDR3: CATSDSGSGRVNAQFF
DNA: TGTGCCACCAGTGATTCGGGTAGCGGGAGGGTTAACGCGCAGTTCTTC
D: TRBD2
size: -
J: TRBJ2-1
V: TRBV24-1

CDR3: CATSSTLGAYNSPLHF
DNA: TGTGCCACCAGCTCCACCCTCGGGGCCTATAATTCACCCCTCCACTTT
D: -
size: -
J: TRBJ1-6
V: TRBV15

CDR3: CAWSVGASGYTF
DNA: TGTGCCTGGAGTGTGGGGGCCAGTGGCTACACCTTC
D: -
size: -
J: TRBJ1-2
V: TRBV30

CDR3: CASSRQVGGIQETQYF
DNA: TGCGCCAGCAGCAGGCAAGTGGGAGGCATCCAAGAGACCCAGTACTTC
D: -
size: -
J: TRBJ2-5
V: TRBV5-1

CDR3: CASSSPGQETQYF
DNA: TGTGCCAGCAGCTCACCAGGCCAAGAGACCCAGTACTTC
D: -
size: -
J: TRBJ2-5
V: TRBV5-4

CDR3: CASSFTRAGYGYTF
DNA: TGTGCCAGCAGTTTTACCAGGGCTGGCTATGGCTACACCTTC
D: -
size: once
J: TRBJ1-2
V: TRBV6-5

CDR3: CASTLDSPSGANVLTF
DNA: TGTGCCAGCACCCTGGACAGTCCGTCTGGGGCCAACGTCCTGACTTTC
D: -
size: -
J: TRBJ2-6
V: TRBV21-1

CDR3: CAWSPHPTGNSPLHF
DNA: TGTGCCTGGAGTCCCCACCCCACAGGGAATTCACCCCTCCACTTT
D: -
size: -
J: TRBJ1-6
V: TRBV30

CDR3: CASRAGEASTDTQYF
DNA: TGTGCCAGCAGAGCGGGGGAAGCTAGCACAGATACGCAGTATTTT
D: TRBD2
size: -
J: TRBJ2-3
V: TRBV2

CDR3: CAISESRWTGEGYTF
DNA: TGTGCCATCAGTGAGTCTAGGTGGACAGGGGAAGGCTACACCTTC
D: TRBD1
size: -
J: TRBJ1-2
V: TRBV10-3

CDR3: CASSHLVGTTVGYTF
DNA: TGTGCCAGCAGCCACCTAGTCGGGACAACTGTGGGCTACACCTTC
D: -
size: -
J: TRBJ1-2
V: TRBV7-8

CDR3: CASSQGTEAFF
DNA: TGTGCCAGCAGCCAAGGGACAGAAGCTTTCTTT
D: -
size: -
J: TRBJ1-1
V: TRBV7-9

CDR3: CASKGGSYNSPLHF
DNA: TGTGCCAGCAAGGGAGGCTCCTATAATTCACCCCTCCACTTT
D: -
size: once
J: TRBJ1-6
V: TRBV6-5

CDR3: CASSPRTDNTGELFF
DNA: TGTGCCAGCAGCCCACGGACAGACAACACCGGGGAGCTGTTTTTT
D: -
size: -
J: TRBJ2-2
V: TRBV9

CDR3: CASSLSSGTIANEQYF
DNA: TGTGCCAGCAGTTTATCGAGCGGGACGATTGCCAACGAGCAGTACTTC
D: TRBD2
size: -
J: TRBJ2-7
V: TRBV27

CDR3: CASSPRSAGGNYGYTF
DNA: TGTGCCAGCTCACCAAGAAGCGCGGGGGGTAACTATGGCTACACCTTC
D: -
size: -
J: TRBJ1-2
V: TRBV18

CDR3: CATSREQRDHTDTQYF
DNA: TGTGCCACCAGCAGAGAACAGCGGGACCACACAGATACGCAGTATTTT
D: TRBD2
size: -
J: TRBJ2-3
V: TRBV15

CDR3: CATSRDRRGQPGSGANVLTF
DNA: TGTGCCACCAGCAGAGATCGGCGGGGACAGCCCGGCTCTGGGGCCAACGTCCTGACTTTC
D: -
size: -
J: TRBJ2-6
V: TRBV15

CDR3: CASSWGQTNSPLHF
DNA: TGTGCCAGCAGTTGGGGACAGACTAATTCACCCCTCCACTTT
D: TRBD1
size: -
J: TRBJ1-6
V: TRBV14

CDR3: CASRQGNEQFF
DNA: TGTGCCAGCAGACAGGGGAATGAGCAGTTCTTC
D: TRBD1
size: -
J: TRBJ2-1
V: TRBV6-5

CDR3: CAWGSGTGYQPQHF
DNA: TGTGCCTGGGGGAGTGGGACAGGATATCAGCCCCAGCATTTT
D: TRBD1
size: -
J: TRBJ1-5
V: TRBV30

CDR3: CATSDEVRPIDTQYF
DNA: TGTGCCACCAGTGATGAAGTGCGGCCTATAGATACGCAGTATTTT
D: -
size: -
J: TRBJ2-3
V: TRBV24-1

CDR3: CASSQVQNTEAFF
DNA: TGTGCCAGCAGCCAAGTCCAGAACACTGAAGCTTTCTTT
D: -
size: -
J: TRBJ1-1
V: TRBV3-1/TRBV3-2

CDR3: CASSLPLEGQGTDTQYF
DNA: TGTGCCAGCAGCCTCCCCTTGGAGGGACAGGGCACAGATACGCAGTATTTT
D: TRBD1
size: once
J: TRBJ2-3
V: TRBV9

CDR3: CASSVGAGYTF
DNA: TGTGCCAGTAGCGTTGGGGCCGGCTACACCTTC
D: -
size: -
J: TRBJ1-2
V: TRBV19

CDR3: CASSYVGRFHGYTF
DNA: TGTGCCAGCAGTTACGTCGGCAGGTTCCATGGCTACACCTTC
D: -
size: -
J: TRBJ1-2
V: TRBV6-2/TRBV6-3

CDR3: CASSFSRDFYTF
DNA: TGTGCCAGCAGCTTTTCTCGGGACTTTTACACCTTC
D: -
size: -
J: TRBJ1-2
V: TRBV5-6

CDR3: CASSFSSLYEQYF
DNA: TGTGCCAGCAGTTTTAGTTCCCTCTACGAGCAGTACTTC
D: -
size: -
J: TRBJ2-7
V: TRBV12-3/TRBV12-4

CDR3: CASSGRSNTGELFF
DNA: TGTGCCAGTAGTGGGAGGTCGAACACCGGGGAGCTGTTTTTT
D: -
size: -
J: TRBJ2-2
V: TRBV19

CDR3: CASGTFPYEQYF
DNA: TGTGCGTCCGGGACTTTTCCCTACGAGCAGTACTTC
D: -
size: -
J: TRBJ2-7
V: TRBV30

CDR3: CATSPLRFGRPSGEQFF
DNA: TGTGCCACCAGCCCGCTTAGATTCGGGCGGCCCTCGGGGGAGCAGTTCTTC
D: -
size: once
J: TRBJ2-1
V: TRBV15

CDR3: CASSLRGGVREKLFF
DNA: TGTGCCAGCAGCCTAAGGGGGGGAGTCAGGGAAAAACTGTTTTTT
D: -
size: few
J: TRBJ1-4
V: TRBV9

CDR3: CASSQTLGGLSSYNEQFF
DNA: TGTGCCAGCAGCCAAACACTGGGGGGGCTGAGCTCCTACAATGAGCAGTTCTTC
D: -
size: -
J: TRBJ2-1
V: TRBV14

CDR3: CASRDSYSGNTIYF
DNA: TGTGCCAGTAGGGACAGTTACTCTGGAAACACCATATATTTT
D: -
size: -
J: TRBJ1-3
V: TRBV19

CDR3: CASIDTGSSGKANVLTF
DNA: TGTGCCAGCATCGATACGGGGTCCTCGGGCAAGGCCAACGTCCTGACTTTC
D: -
size: once
J: TRBJ2-6
V: TRBV13

CDR3: CASSPQGEQYF
DNA: TGTGCCAGCAGTCCTCAGGGCGAGCAGTACTTC
D: -
size: once
J: TRBJ2-7
V: TRBV12-3/TRBV12-4

CDR3: CASSSGGGAYNEQFF
DNA: TGTGCCAGCAGCTCGGGAGGAGGCGCCTACAATGAGCAGTTCTTC
D: TRBD2
size: -
J: TRBJ2-1
V: TRBV5-8

CDR3: CASREQGPNTEAFF
DNA: TGCGCCAGCAGGGAGCAGGGGCCAAACACTGAAGCTTTCTTT
D: -
size: once
J: TRBJ1-1
V: TRBV4-3

CDR3: CASRLWTTVLPMIEQFF
DNA: TGTGCAAGTCGCTTATGGACAACTGTACTGCCGATGATTGAGCAGTTCTTC
D: -
size: once
J: TRBJ2-1
V: TRBV12-2

CDR3: CASSLPGLADHNEQFF
DNA: TGCGCCAGCAGCTTGCCGGGACTAGCGGACCACAATGAGCAGTTCTTC
D: TRBD2
size: -
J: TRBJ2-1
V: TRBV5-1

CDR3: CASSPGRDSTYEQYF
DNA: TGTGCCAGCAGCCCCGGACGGGACTCCACCTACGAGCAGTACTTC
D: -
size: once
J: TRBJ2-7
V: TRBV7-6

CDR3: CASSLALGGEQYF
DNA: TGCGCCAGCAGCTTGGCGTTGGGGGGCGAGCAGTACTTC
D: -
size: -
J: TRBJ2-7
V: TRBV5-1